This TCR beta chain was recorded in a study of T cell responses to AZD1222 COVID-19 vaccine. The CDR3 runs 14 residues. The J segment lost 0 bases and the V segment lost 7 bases, leaving 3 bases of the junction unmatched. Germline CDR1 LGHDT, CDR2 YNNKEL (reference sequence). Assay used: immunoSEQ multiplex PCR; TCRdb lists only in-frame clones, some missing. The repertoire consists of 100,000 to 150,000 clones, with roughly 90% occurring once and the leading ten covering over 8.5%. The study's findings and limits: There were mostly white British donors and more females than males, and clonal diversity was possibly underestimated.

About this clone: Its antigen is as yet unknown.

The TCR sequence derives from an adult in good health. The chain uses TRBV3-1 (or the pseudogene TRBV3-2) and TRBJ2-7; 10 bases align to TRBD2. The source was peripheral blood, collected on day 0 of MenACWY control vaccination. The CDR3 coding sequence is TGTGCCAGCAAACCTAGCGGGAGCTCCTACGAGCAGTACTTC. Encoded protein: CASKPSGSSYEQYF.